This T cell receptor beta chain originates from a study of radiation and T cells in renal cell carcinoma. Only in-frame clones appear in the TCRdb table, and some are missing; sequencing was by immunoSEQ multiplex PCR. Here the sample spans some 70,000 clones, 82% being singletons. The CDR3 covers 16 residues. Trimming took off 5 bases at V and 2 bases at J, with 19 bases between the two ends. From germline, CDR1 is LNHDA and CDR2 SQIVND (reference sequence). Stated time point: blood 2 weeks post-SBRT. The treatment was: 15 Gy SBRT to primary tumor, nephrectomy 4 weeks later. The patient's renal cell carcinoma had clear cell pathology. This clone has a handful of counts.

The input for sequencing was blood, taken from a patient whose treatment included radiotherapy and nephrectomy. V is TRBV19 and J is TRBJ2-7; TRBD1 is a possible D gene (6 bases). The clonotype comes from a man in his sixties with renal cell carcinoma. CDR3 in amino acids: CASSLTGTRTPYEQYF. For the CDR3, the DNA is TGTGCCAGTAGTTTGACCGGGACAAGGACTCCCTACGAGCAGTACTTC.